What follows are 22 T cell receptor beta chains derived from one specimen sequenced in a study of T cell responses to AZD1222 COVID-19 vaccine (dated by TCRdb to the early 2020s). The library was produced with the immunoSEQ multiplex PCR assay. The clones in this table, taken by TCRdb from immuneACCESS, are in-frame only. Not every clone is retained; where verified, under half of the shortfall comes from an unresolved V gene, and the cause of the rest is unknown. The sample table records approximately 100,000 clones; less than 90% of these occur just once. The ten largest clones represent 15% to 20% of the sample. The time point tag for this specimen amounts to: baseline before first vaccination. Sequences were derived from peripheral blood, sampled on day 0 of AZD1222 vaccination. All receptors derive from an adult in good health.

In its sample, this clone was seen a few times. The chain links TRBV3-1 (or the pseudogene TRBV3-2) to TRBJ1-1; tentative D call: TRBD1 (5 bases). Germline CDR1 is LGHDT and CDR2 is YNNKEL (reference sequence). Trimming removed 7 bases at V and 5 bases at J, with 14 bases between. The CDR3 runs to 13 residues. CDR3 in amino acids: CASNRDGQTEAFF. As DNA, the CDR3 is TGTGCCAGCAACCGGGACGGCCAAACTGAAGCTTTCTTT.

This clone was detected once. The rearrangement uses TRBV29-1 and TRBJ1-2, with a tentative D call TRBD1 (5 bases). The germline CDR1 and CDR2 sequences are SQVTM and ANQGSEA. V shed 6 bases and J shed 6 bases, with 11 bases lying between them. The CDR3 length is 11 residues. The chain's CDR3 is CSVGGRDGYTF. The CDR3 bases are TGCAGCGTGGGAGGCAGGGATGGCTACACCTTC.

The V call is TRBV10-1, the J call TRBJ2-1, with 8 bases identical to TRBD2. With 3 bases clipped from V and 5 bases from J, the junction kept 6 bases outside the gene matches. The CDR3 spans 15 residues. Germline CDR1 WNHNN, CDR2 SYGVQD (reference sequence). CDR3 DNA sequence: TGCGCCAGCAGTGAAGGGGGGCGGGAGGACAATGAGCAGTTCTTC. Protein: CASSEGGREDNEQFF.

The chain employs TRBV7-9 and TRBJ2-5, with D possibly being TRBD1 (5 bases). V lost 1 base, J lost 5 bases, and 14 bases lay in between. CDR1 SEHNR and CDR2 FQNEAQ come from the germline V gene (reference sequence). The CDR3 spans 15 residues. CDR3 in DNA: TGTGCCAGCAGCTTAGGTACCTGGGCAGGGGAGACCCAGTACTTC. The encoded protein is CASSLGTWAGETQYF.

V and J are TRBV3-1 (or the pseudogene TRBV3-2) and TRBJ2-3; D assignment may be TRBD1 or TRBD2 (6 bases each). The CDR3 covers 14 residues. The germline gives CDR1 LGHDT, CDR2 YNNKEL (reference sequence). V lost 6 bases and J 4 bases, leaving 14 bases between the germline ends. CDR3 sequence reads: CASRPPGEADTQYF. The DNA of the CDR3 is TGTGCCAGCAGGCCACCAGGGGAGGCAGATACGCAGTATTTT.

This sequence joins TRBV15 and TRBJ2-1, with D unclear. Germline V gene lookup returns CDR1 LNHNV and CDR2 YYDKDF (reference sequence). V was shortened by 5 bases and J by 5 bases, with 7 bases between the two germline ends. This CDR3 is 12 amino acids long. The DNA of the CDR3 is TGTGCCACCAGCTCCGGCGACAATGAGCAGTTCTTC. Its translation is CATSSGDNEQFF.

The V call is TRBV7-8, the J call TRBJ2-2, with D uncertain. Germline V lookup: CDR1 SGHVS, CDR2 FQNEAQ. There are 16 residues in the CDR3. V was shortened by 2 bases and J by 1 base, with 11 bases between the two germline ends. The CDR3 region has the DNA TGTGCCAGCAGCTTATTTCGGGTCGGGAACACCGGGGAGCTGTTTTTT. Its translation is CASSLFRVGNTGELFF.

This clone was counted between two and nine times. This chain links TRBV4-2 with TRBJ2-2; no firm D call. Trimming removed 4 bases at V and 8 bases at J, with 11 bases between. The V gene's germline CDR1 is LGHNA and CDR2 YNFKEQ. The CDR3 loop spans 13 amino acids. The CDR3 reads CASSLTTTGELFF. The CDR3 bases are TGTGCCAGCAGCCTCACTACTACAGGGGAGCTGTTTTTT.

The rearrangement joins TRBV30 to TRBJ1-1; perhaps TRBD1 as D (6 bases). The germline V gene has CDR1 GTSNPN and CDR2 SVGIG (reference sequence). V dropped 3 bases and J dropped 5 bases, with 13 bases sitting between them. The CDR3 is 13 residues long. The CDR3 DNA follows: TGTGCCTGGAGCGTCCGGGGGGCGACTGAAGCTTTCTTT. This encodes CAWSVRGATEAFF.

The chain is built from TRBV30 and TRBJ2-1; D perhaps matches TRBD2 (6 bases). Looked up from germline, CDR1 is GTSNPN and CDR2 is SVGIG (reference sequence). This CDR3 spans 14 amino acids. V was clipped by 2 bases and J by 4 bases, with 12 bases between them. The CDR3: CAWSRTSRYNEQFF. The CDR3 nucleotides read TGTGCCTGGAGTAGAACTAGCCGATACAATGAGCAGTTCTTC.

This sequence joins TRBV6-5 and TRBJ2-7, with 10 nucleotides matching TRBD1. Germline trimming cut 5 bases from V and 3 bases from J; bases unmatched to any gene: 7. Germline CDR1 reads MNHEY; CDR2 reads SVGAGI. The length of the CDR3 is 15 residues. The CDR3 loop reads CASSIRDRGSYEQYF. The CDR3 DNA sequence: TGTGCCAGCAGTATCCGGGACAGGGGCAGCTACGAGCAGTACTTC.

This rearrangement joins TRBV5-5 to TRBJ2-7; no firm D call. Germline values: CDR1 SGHKS, CDR2 YYEKEE (reference sequence). V was shortened by 3 bases and J by 4 bases, with 5 bases between the two germline ends. The CDR3 is 11 residues long. The CDR3 sequence is CASSSLYEQYF. DNA of the CDR3: TGTGCCAGCAGCTCGCTATACGAGCAGTACTTC. The variable domain in full, with the rest retrieved from reference TRBV5-5 and TRBJ2-7, is DAGVTQSPTHLIKTRGQQVTLRCSPISGHKSVSWYQQVLGQGPQFIFQYYEKEERGRGNFPDRFSARQFPNYSSELNVNALLLGDSALYLCASSSLYEQYFGPGTRLTVT.

This chain links TRBV7-6 with TRBJ1-1; D possibly corresponds to TRBD1 (6 bases). The CDR3 has 16 amino acids. Trimming removed 0 bases from V and 0 bases from J, with 11 bases in between. Germline CDR1 reads SGHVS; CDR2 reads FNYEAQ. As DNA, the CDR3 is TGTGCCAGCAGCTTAGCGAGGGGGTTCATGAACACTGAAGCTTTCTTT. It encodes CASSLARGFMNTEAFF.

The chain carries TRBV6-5 and TRBJ2-7; D possibly uses TRBD1 or TRBD2 (5 bases each). The germline V gene encodes CDR1 MNHEY and CDR2 SVGAGI. V dropped 8 bases and J dropped 0 bases, with 14 bases sitting between them. The CDR3 is made up of 14 amino acids. The DNA for the CDR3 is TGTGCCAGCCAGGAATGGGGGTACTCCTACGAGCAGTACTTC. Its translation: CASQEWGYSYEQYF.

This rearrangement joins TRBV6-5 to TRBJ1-5; D not resolved. V was cut by 6 bases and J by 7 bases, with 13 bases left in between. Germline assignment: CDR1 MNHEY and CDR2 SVGAGI. The CDR3 runs to 13 residues. CDR3 sequence: CASRAARNQPQHF. The CDR3, as DNA: TGTGCCAGCAGGGCAGCCCGTAACCAGCCCCAGCATTTT.

The chain has TRBV2 and TRBJ2-6, with D unresolved. The CDR3 runs to 14 residues. Germline CDR1 is SNHLY and CDR2 is FYNNEI. V lost 6 bases and J lost 0, with 6 bases in between. CDR3 DNA: TGTGCCAGCAGCCCTTCCTCTGGGGCCAACGTCCTGACTTTC. It specifies CASSPSSGANVLTF.

The J gene is TRBJ2-7, the V gene TRBV28; 7 nucleotides agree with TRBD2. The V gene end was trimmed by 2 bases and the J gene end by 6 bases; junction bases not matched to a gene: 16. There are 17 residues in the CDR3. Germline V CDR1 and CDR2: MDHEN, SYDVKM. CDR3 residues: CASSLLSLREREIEQYF. CDR3 sequence (DNA): TGTGCCAGCAGTTTACTAAGTTTAAGAGAGCGGGAAATCGAGCAGTACTTC.

The chain joins TRBV5-5 to TRBJ2-1; D might be TRBD1 or TRBD2, each matching 5 bases. This CDR3 spans 15 amino acids. Germline V lookup: CDR1 SGHKS, CDR2 YYEKEE (reference sequence). The V end was cut by 0 bases, the J end by 3 bases, with 10 bases between. The CDR3 spells CASSLVQGVYNEQFF. CDR3 bases: TGTGCCAGCAGCTTGGTTCAGGGAGTCTACAATGAGCAGTTCTTC.

The rearrangement uses TRBV7-2 and TRBJ1-6, with 7 bases that match TRBD1. The germline CDR1 and CDR2 sequences are SGHTA and FQGNSA. V was pared by 4 bases and J by 8 bases, with 5 bases of the junction left unmatched. The CDR3 contains 14 residues. CDR3 coding DNA: TGTGCCAGCAGCTCGGGACAGATAGATTCACCCCTCCACTTT. This sequence encodes CASSSGQIDSPLHF.

The chain is built from TRBV2 and TRBJ1-4; possible D gene TRBD1, 5 bases. Trimming removed 6 bases from V and 3 bases from J, with 11 bases in between. Germline CDR1 and CDR2: SNHLY and FYNNEI. The CDR3 contains 14 residues. The DNA of the CDR3 is TGTGCCAGCAGGGGACTACCTCCTAATGAAAAACTGTTTTTT. It yields the protein CASRGLPPNEKLFF.

The chain uses TRBV9 and TRBJ1-3, with a tentative D call TRBD1 (5 bases). This CDR3 contains 16 residues. The germline gives CDR1 SGDLS, CDR2 YYNGEE. The ends were cut back, 0 bases at V and 6 bases at J, with 16 bases in the middle. The CDR3 DNA follows: TGTGCCAGCAGCGTAGCAAGTCAGGGAGGTTTAAACACCATATATTTT. The encoded protein is CASSVASQGGLNTIYF.

This rearrangement joins TRBV6-5 to TRBJ2-3, with D uncertain. Germline lookup yields CDR1 MNHEY and CDR2 SVGAGI. This CDR3 has 12 amino acids. V lost 6 bases and J 3 bases, leaving 7 bases between the germline ends. CDR3 bases: TGTGCCAGCAGAGAGACGACAGATACGCAGTATTTT. This sequence encodes CASRETTDTQYF.